This is a list of T cell receptor beta chains from one sample in a study of beta chain features in type 1 diabetes. TCRdb's table, derived via immunoSEQ multiplex PCR, lists solely in-frame clones and lacks some. The data show 680,000 or so clones, with about 14% seen just once and approximately 0.093% held by the top ten. The sample comprised naive CD4+ T cells from blood. The receptors were sampled from a man aged 18 to 29 in good health. Each CDR3 is given with its conserved first and last residue. D genes are given only for firm matches. Size is omitted from some rows. Given values are once, few, many or a class for expanded clones.

J gene: TRBJ1-5
CDR3 length: 15
clone size: .
V gene: TRBV6-5
D gene: TRBD1
CDR3 protein: CASSQQGEFNQPQHF
CDR3 DNA: TGTGCCAGCAGCCAACAGGGGGAGTTCAATCAGCCCCAGCATTTT

J gene: TRBJ1-2
CDR3 length: 14
clone size: .
V gene: TRBV10-2
D gene: .
CDR3 protein: CASTGTVRKSGYTF
CDR3 DNA: TGCGCCAGCACCGGGACCGTCCGCAAATCTGGCTACACCTTC

J gene: TRBJ1-1
CDR3 length: 15
clone size: few
V gene: TRBV7-2
D gene: TRBD1
CDR3 protein: CASSFRRQGTSEAFF
CDR3 DNA: TGTGCCAGCAGCTTTAGGAGACAGGGGACCTCTGAAGCTTTCTTT

J gene: TRBJ2-3
CDR3 length: 12
clone size: few
V gene: TRBV28
D gene: .
CDR3 protein: CASSSDRDTQYF
CDR3 DNA: TGTGCCAGCAGCTCCGACAGAGATACGCAGTATTTT

J gene: TRBJ2-2
CDR3 length: 14
clone size: few
V gene: TRBV25-1
D gene: .
CDR3 protein: CASSVDRYTGELFF
CDR3 DNA: TGTGCCAGCAGTGTAGACAGATACACCGGGGAGCTGTTTTTT

J gene: TRBJ1-4
CDR3 length: 11
clone size: .
V gene: TRBV7-9
D gene: .
CDR3 protein: CASSLDEKLFF
CDR3 DNA: TGTGCCAGCAGCTTAGACGAAAAACTGTTTTTT

J gene: TRBJ2-7
CDR3 length: 14
clone size: few
V gene: TRBV7-2
D gene: .
CDR3 protein: CASSLGPITYEQYF
CDR3 DNA: TGTGCCAGCAGCTTAGGCCCCATCACCTACGAGCAGTACTTC

J gene: TRBJ1-2
CDR3 length: 19
clone size: .
V gene: TRBV18
D gene: TRBD1
CDR3 protein: CASSPKLRTGLGGDYGYTF
CDR3 DNA: TGTGCCAGCTCACCAAAGCTCCGGACAGGGTTGGGCGGAGACTATGGCTACACCTTC

J gene: TRBJ2-3
CDR3 length: 18
clone size: .
V gene: TRBV28
D gene: .
CDR3 protein: CASSSPAGGGQNSNTQYF
CDR3 DNA: TGTGCCAGCAGTTCCCCTGCGGGCGGGGGCCAAAATTCTAATACGCAGTATTTT

J gene: TRBJ1-5
CDR3 length: 15
clone size: .
V gene: TRBV7-9
D gene: .
CDR3 protein: CASSPGSGNNQPQHF
CDR3 DNA: TGTGCCAGCAGCCCCGGGTCGGGGAACAATCAGCCCCAGCATTTT